The sequence of this T cell receptor (beta chain) was determined in a study of shared clonotypes between healthy human individuals. About this clone itself: Its target is unknown.

The protocol was immunoSEQ multiplex PCR, while the TCRdb copy is restricted to in-frame clones and leaves out a portion. Of some 1.1 million clones in the sample, 60% to 80% were seen once. Trimming removed 2 bases at V and 2 bases at J, with 16 bases between. The germline CDR1 and CDR2 sequences are SGHTA and FQGNSA. The CDR3 covers 17 residues. Study outcomes and limitations: Rarefaction curves obtained for sorted subsets showed sequencing incomplete despite large depth.

The TCR comes from a young man in good health. Some clones in this sample may be carry-over from other donors' samples. Specimen: memory CD4+ T cells from PBMCs. Stated subset: CD45RA-negative fraction. The chain is built from TRBV7-2 and TRBJ2-1; D perhaps matches TRBD2 (6 bases). CDR3 sequence: CASSLLGGAAAYNEQFF. The CDR3, as DNA: TGTGCCAGCAGCTTATTGGGGGGAGCAGCTGCCTACAATGAGCAGTTCTTC.